This T cell receptor beta chain was sequenced in a study of technical replicates of blood from a handful of donors. Libraries were prepared by immunoSEQ multiplex PCR; TCRdb keeps only in-frame clonotypes and omits some of them. The data hold tens of thousands of clones, with 90% observed a single time. The CDR3 has 13 amino acids. The germline gives CDR1 SSHAT, CDR2 FNYEAQ (reference sequence). Trimming pared 5 bases from V and 6 bases from J, leaving 10 bases between. Material: PBMCs. The chain links TRBV7-7 to TRBJ2-2; possible D gene TRBD2, 6 bases. This receptor was identified in a human donor in good health. Some clones in this sample may be carry-over from other donors' samples. The CDR3 spells CASSRDSSGELFF. The DNA for the CDR3 is TGTGCCAGCAGCCGGGACTCCTCCGGGGAGCTGTTTTTT.